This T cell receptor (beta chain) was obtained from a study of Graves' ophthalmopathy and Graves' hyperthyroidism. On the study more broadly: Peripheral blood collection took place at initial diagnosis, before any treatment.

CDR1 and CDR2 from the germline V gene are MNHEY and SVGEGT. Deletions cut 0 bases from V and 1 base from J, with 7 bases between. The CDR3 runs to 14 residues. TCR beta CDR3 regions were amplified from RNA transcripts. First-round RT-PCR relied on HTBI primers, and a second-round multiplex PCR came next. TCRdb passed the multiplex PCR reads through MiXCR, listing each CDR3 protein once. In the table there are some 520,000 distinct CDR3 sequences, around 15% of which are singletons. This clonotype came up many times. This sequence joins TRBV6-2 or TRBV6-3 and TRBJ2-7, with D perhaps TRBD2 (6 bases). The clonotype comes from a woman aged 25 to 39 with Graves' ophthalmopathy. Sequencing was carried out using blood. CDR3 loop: CASSYSEGSYEQYF. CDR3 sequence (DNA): TGTGCCAGCAGTTACTCGGAGGGATCCTACGAGCAGTACTTC.